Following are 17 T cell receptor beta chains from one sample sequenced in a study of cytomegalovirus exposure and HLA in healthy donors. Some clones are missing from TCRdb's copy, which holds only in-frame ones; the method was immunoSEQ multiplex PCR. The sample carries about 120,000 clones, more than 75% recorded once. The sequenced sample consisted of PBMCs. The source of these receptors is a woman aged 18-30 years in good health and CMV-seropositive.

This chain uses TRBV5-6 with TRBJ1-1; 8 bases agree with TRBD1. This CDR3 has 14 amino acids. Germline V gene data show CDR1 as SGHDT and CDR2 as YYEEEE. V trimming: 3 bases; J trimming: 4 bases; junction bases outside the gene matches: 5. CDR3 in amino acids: CASSYGQGGTEAFF. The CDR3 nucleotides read TGTGCCAGCAGCTACGGACAGGGTGGCACTGAAGCTTTCTTT.

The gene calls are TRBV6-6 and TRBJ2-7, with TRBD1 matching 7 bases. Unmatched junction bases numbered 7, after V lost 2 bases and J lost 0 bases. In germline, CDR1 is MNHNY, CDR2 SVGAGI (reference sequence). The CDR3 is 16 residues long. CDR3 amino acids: CASSYRPDRASYEQYF. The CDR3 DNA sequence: TGTGCCAGCAGTTACCGCCCCGACAGGGCCTCCTACGAGCAGTACTTC.

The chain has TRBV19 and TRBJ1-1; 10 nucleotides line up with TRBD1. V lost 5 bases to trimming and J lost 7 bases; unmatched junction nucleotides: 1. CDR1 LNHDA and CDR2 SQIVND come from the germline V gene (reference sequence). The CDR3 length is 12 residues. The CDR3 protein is CASSDRGLEAFF. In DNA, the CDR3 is TGTGCCAGTAGTGACAGGGGGCTTGAAGCTTTCTTT.

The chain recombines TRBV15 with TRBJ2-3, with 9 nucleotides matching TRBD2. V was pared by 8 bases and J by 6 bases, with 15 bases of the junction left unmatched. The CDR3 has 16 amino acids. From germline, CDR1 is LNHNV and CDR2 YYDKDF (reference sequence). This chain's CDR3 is CATSPGGGGAWDTQYF. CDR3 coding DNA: TGTGCCACCTCCCCCGGGGGCGGGGGGGCCTGGGATACGCAGTATTTT.

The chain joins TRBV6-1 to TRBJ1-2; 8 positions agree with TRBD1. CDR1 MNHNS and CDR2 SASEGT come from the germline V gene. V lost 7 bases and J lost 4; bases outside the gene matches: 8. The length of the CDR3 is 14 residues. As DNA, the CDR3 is TGTGCCAGCAACGAAGACAGGGGCCCCTATGGCTACACCTTC. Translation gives CASNEDRGPYGYTF.

The CDR3 spells CASSQGWGQGYQPQHF. DNA for the CDR3: TGCGCCAGCAGCCAAGGATGGGGACAGGGTTATCAGCCCCAGCATTTT. J is TRBJ1-5 and V is TRBV4-1; 9 nucleotides align to TRBD1. The CDR3 has 16 amino acids. V was pared by 1 base and J by 5 bases, with 6 bases of the junction left unmatched. The germline gives CDR1 MGHRA, CDR2 YSYEKL.

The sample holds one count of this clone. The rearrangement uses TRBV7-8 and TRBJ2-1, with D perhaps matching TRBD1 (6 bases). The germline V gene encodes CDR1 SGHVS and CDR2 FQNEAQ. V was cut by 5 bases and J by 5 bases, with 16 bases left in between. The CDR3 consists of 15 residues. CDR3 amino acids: CASSVSTGLNNEQFF. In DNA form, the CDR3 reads TGTGCCAGCAGCGTATCAACAGGGCTCAACAATGAGCAGTTCTTC.

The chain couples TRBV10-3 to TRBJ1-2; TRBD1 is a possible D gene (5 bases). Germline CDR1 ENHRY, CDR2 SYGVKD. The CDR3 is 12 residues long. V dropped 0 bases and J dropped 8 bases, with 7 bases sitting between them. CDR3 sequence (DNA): TGTGCCATCAGTGAGTCGGGGCCCGGCTACACCTTC. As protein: CAISESGPGYTF.

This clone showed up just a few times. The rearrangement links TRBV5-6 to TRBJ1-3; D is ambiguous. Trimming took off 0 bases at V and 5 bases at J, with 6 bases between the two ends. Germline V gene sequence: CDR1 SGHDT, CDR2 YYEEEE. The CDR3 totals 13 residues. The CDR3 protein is CASSLDSRNTIYF. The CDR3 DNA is TGTGCCAGCAGCTTGGATTCTAGAAACACCATATATTTT.

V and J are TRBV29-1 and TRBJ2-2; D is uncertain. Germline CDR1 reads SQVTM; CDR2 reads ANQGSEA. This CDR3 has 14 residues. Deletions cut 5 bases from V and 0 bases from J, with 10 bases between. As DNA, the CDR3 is TGCAGCGTTTGGCCGTTGGCGAACACCGGGGAGCTGTTTTTT. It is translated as CSVWPLANTGELFF.

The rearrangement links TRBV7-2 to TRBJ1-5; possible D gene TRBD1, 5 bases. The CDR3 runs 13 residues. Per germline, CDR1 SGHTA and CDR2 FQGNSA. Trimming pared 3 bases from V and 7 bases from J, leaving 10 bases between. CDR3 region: CASSFRGGQPQHF. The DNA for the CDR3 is TGTGCCAGCAGCTTCCGGGGGGGGCAGCCCCAGCATTTT.

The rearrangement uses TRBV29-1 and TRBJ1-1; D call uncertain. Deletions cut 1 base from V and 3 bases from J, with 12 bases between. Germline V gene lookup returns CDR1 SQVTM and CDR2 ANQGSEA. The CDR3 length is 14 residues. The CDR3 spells CSVEVRGQDTEAFF. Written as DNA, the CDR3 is TGCAGCGTTGAAGTTCGGGGTCAGGACACTGAAGCTTTCTTT.

The CDR3 DNA is TGTGCCAGCAACGGCGGGAGTGGATCCTACAATGAGCAGTTCTTC. This encodes CASNGGSGSYNEQFF. The chain carries TRBV7-9 and TRBJ2-1; 7 bases are a match to TRBD2. This CDR3 spans 15 amino acids. V was clipped by 7 bases and J by 1 base; unmatched bases: 7. CDR1 is SEHNR and CDR2 is FQNEAQ in the germline V gene (reference sequence).

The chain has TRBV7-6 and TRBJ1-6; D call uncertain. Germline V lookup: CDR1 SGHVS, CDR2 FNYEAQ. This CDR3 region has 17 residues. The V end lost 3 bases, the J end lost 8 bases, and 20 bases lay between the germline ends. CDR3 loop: CASSFALGRTYDSPLHF. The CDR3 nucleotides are TGTGCCAGCAGCTTTGCTCTTGGACGGACTTATGATTCACCCCTCCACTTT.

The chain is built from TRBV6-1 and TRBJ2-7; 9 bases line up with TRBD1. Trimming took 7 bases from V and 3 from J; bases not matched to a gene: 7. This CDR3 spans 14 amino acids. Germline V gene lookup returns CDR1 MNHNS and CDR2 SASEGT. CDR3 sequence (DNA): TGTGCCAGCATTATGGACAGGGGATACTACGAGCAGTACTTC. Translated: CASIMDRGYYEQYF.

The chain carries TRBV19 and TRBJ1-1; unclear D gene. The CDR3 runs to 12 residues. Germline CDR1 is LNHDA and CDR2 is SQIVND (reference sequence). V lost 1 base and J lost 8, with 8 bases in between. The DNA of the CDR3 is TGTGCCAGTAGTATAGGGCCCAGGGAAGCTTTCTTT. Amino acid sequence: CASSIGPREAFF.

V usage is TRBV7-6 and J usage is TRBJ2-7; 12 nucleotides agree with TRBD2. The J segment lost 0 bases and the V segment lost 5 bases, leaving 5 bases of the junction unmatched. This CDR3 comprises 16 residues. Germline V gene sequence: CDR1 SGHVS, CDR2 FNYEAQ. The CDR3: CASSPRLAGVSYEQYF. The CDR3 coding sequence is TGTGCCAGCAGCCCCCGACTAGCGGGGGTCTCCTACGAGCAGTACTTC.